The T cell receptor (beta chain) under discussion was sequenced for a study of CD8+ T cells in alopecia areata. General study findings and limits: With just one nonresponder, it is still uncertain whether baseline CD8+ expansion relates to response.

This CDR3 has 17 residues. Germline V gene lookup returns CDR1 SQVTM and CDR2 ANQGSEA. V shed 4 bases, J shed 1 base, and the junction held 11 bases outside the gene matches. Stated treatment: oral pan-JAK inhibitor, 5-10 mg twice daily. PBMCs, the starting material, were the source of sorted CD4+ and CD8+ T cells. Of note for this clone: What it binds is unknown.

cDNA reverse transcribed from extracted RNA served as the sequencing template. This table comes from immunoSEQ multiplex PCR, and its TCRdb copy is limited to in-frame clones, with some not included. The repertoire consists of about 270,000 clones, with around three fifths occurring once and the leading ten covering roughly 0.88%. The specimen was CD4+ T cells sorted from blood, collected at week 52, from a patient treated with tofacitinib. The chain joins TRBV29-1 to TRBJ2-2, with 8 bases matching TRBD1. The receptor was isolated from a human donor with alopecia areata. CDR3 bases: TGCAGCGTTGGGTTCCCCCAGGGGGCGAAGAACACCGGGGAGCTGTTTTTT. Translated, it gives CSVGFPQGAKNTGELFF.